This TCR beta chain was obtained from a study of yellow fever vaccine responses in identical twins. Of note for this clonotype: The antigen is undetermined.

Study-level findings and limits: The authors reported partly convergent, partly personalized vaccine responses in identical twins.

TCRdb independently ran MiXCR on the RT-PCR reads; one entry per CDR3 protein. The sample yields about 16,000 distinct CDR3 sequences, approximately 78% seen once. CDR1 is SGHTS and CDR2 is YDEGEE in the germline V gene. V lost 0 bases and J lost 3, with 13 bases in between. This CDR3 is built from 16 residues. The rearrangement links TRBV5-8 to TRBJ2-1; D possibly matches TRBD1 or TRBD2 (6 bases each). This receptor was taken from a woman aged 18-29 years who received the yellow fever vaccine. The sequenced sample was T cells from blood (PBMCs), unsorted or a sorted subset (not recorded which), obtained before or after yellow fever vaccination (not recorded which). DNA for the CDR3: TGTGCCAGCAGCTTGGATCGGGGGCTGAACTACAATGAGCAGTTCTTC. Amino acid sequence: CASSLDRGLNYNEQFF.